These T cell receptor beta chains were read from a single sample in a study of a mutant IDH1 vaccine in newly diagnosed glioma. Some clones are missing from TCRdb's copy, which holds only in-frame ones; the method was immunoSEQ multiplex PCR. The repertoire holds tens of thousands of clones, with more than 70% as singletons. This specimen consisted of peripheral blood mononuclear cells (PBMCs), obtained from a glioma patient treated with radiotherapy, temozolomide or both. These TCRs come from a woman aged 18-30 years with glioma. Some clones in this sample may be carry-over from other donors' samples. Both conserved end residues are part of each CDR3. Fields, in order: J gene, D gene, CDR3 length, clone size, V gene, CDR3 DNA, CDR3 protein. D genes are given only for firm matches. A row's size may be missing; if present it is once, few, many or a size class.

TRBJ1-2	.	14	.	TRBV6-5	TGTGCCAGCAGTTACGGGAGAGCAGACTATGGCTACACCTTC	CASSYGRADYGYTF
TRBJ2-2	.	16	.	TRBV7-9	TGTGCCAGCAGCTCCGGAGGGACAGCGAACACCGGGGAGCTGTTTTTT	CASSSGGTANTGELFF
TRBJ2-1	TRBD2	15	.	TRBV10-2	TGCGCCAGCAGTGACGGGACTACCAACCCCCGTGAGCAGTTCTTC	CASSDGTTNPREQFF
TRBJ2-4	TRBD2	16	.	TRBV5-1	TGCGCCAGCAGCTTGCGGGAGATAGCGGGAGGGGACATTCAGTACTTC	CASSLREIAGGDIQYF
TRBJ2-3	TRBD2	16	.	TRBV10-3	TGTGCCATCAGTGAGTCGACGGGGGGGGGCACAGATACGCAGTATTTT	CAISESTGGGTDTQYF
TRBJ2-2	.	15	.	TRBV6-5	TGTGCCAGCAGCTTCGGGACCTCAAACACCGGGGAGCTGTTTTTT	CASSFGTSNTGELFF
TRBJ1-2	.	13	.	TRBV7-2	TGTGCCAGCAGCTTAGAAAGCGTCTATGGCTACACCTTC	CASSLESVYGYTF
TRBJ1-1	.	16	once	TRBV7-9	TGTGCCAGCAGCCCCCGGACAGCAAGGGCGGACACTGAAGCTTTCTTT	CASSPRTARADTEAFF
TRBJ1-1	.	14	.	TRBV7-2	TGTGCCAGCAGCTTTGGACAGATGAACACTGAAGCTTTCTTT	CASSFGQMNTEAFF
TRBJ1-1	TRBD1	15	.	TRBV5-1	TGCGCCAGCAGCTCCTTACAGGGGTCGAACACTGAAGCTTTCTTT	CASSSLQGSNTEAFF
TRBJ1-1	.	16	.	TRBV19	TGTGCCAGTAGTATATCGCCGGGGGCTAGACGTACTGAAGCTTTCTTT	CASSISPGARRTEAFF
TRBJ2-3	.	14	.	TRBV5-6	TGTGCCAGCAGCTTTGGCAGTGGGGGAGATACGCAGTATTTT	CASSFGSGGDTQYF
TRBJ1-2	.	12	.	TRBV14	TGTGCCAGCAGGGGACAAAACTATGGCTACACCTTC	CASRGQNYGYTF
TRBJ2-1	.	14	.	TRBV5-1	TGCGCCAGCAGCCGGATCGGGGCGAACAATGAGCAGTTCTTC	CASSRIGANNEQFF
TRBJ2-2	.	17	.	TRBV7-4	TGTGCCAGCAGCTTAACCCGGGACTCGAGAGATCCCGGGGAGCTGTTTTTT	CASSLTRDSRDPGELFF
TRBJ1-3	.	15	.	TRBV5-6	TGTGCCAGCAGCCCCGCCGGGGCCCCTGGAAACACCATATATTTT	CASSPAGAPGNTIYF